Shown below are 25 T cell receptor beta chains from a single sample sequenced in a study of shared clonotypes between healthy human individuals. TCRdb's table, derived via immunoSEQ multiplex PCR, lists solely in-frame clones and lacks some. The table has 2,100,000 or so clones, about 94% seen once; the top ten hold roughly 0.13%. The material sequenced was naive CD4+ T cells sorted from blood. Specified subset: CD45RA+ positively selected. These receptors all stem from a man younger than 35 in good health.

The CDR3 region is CASSLSGRYEQYF. In nucleotides, the CDR3 is TGTGCCAGCAGTCTTAGCGGGAGGTACGAGCAGTACTTC. The chain has TRBV21-1 and TRBJ2-7; the table's D call, TRBD2, has no DNA check behind it. TRBV21-1 is recorded as a pseudogene. The CDR3 covers 13 residues.

This chain connects TRBV11-2 to TRBJ1-3, with D uncertain. Germline V gene sequence: CDR1 SGHAT, CDR2 FQNNGV. This CDR3 contains 13 residues. The V and J ends lost 4 bases and 4 bases respectively, with 8 bases between them. As DNA, the CDR3 is TGTGCCAGCAGCTCCGACAAAGGAAACACCATATATTTT. It codes for CASSSDKGNTIYF.

V is TRBV5-1 and J is TRBJ2-7, with D possibly being TRBD1 or TRBD2 (5 bases each). The CDR3 is 14 residues long. V lost 0 bases and J 3 bases, leaving 10 bases between the germline ends. Germline CDR1 SGHRS, CDR2 YFSETQ. CDR3 bases: TGCGCCAGCAGCTTGGGAGGGGTCAACTACGAGCAGTACTTC. The encoded protein is CASSLGGVNYEQYF. Full variable domain (missing parts from reference TRBV5-1 and TRBJ2-7): KAGVTQTPRYLIKTRGQQVTLSCSPISGHRSVSWYQQTPGQGLQFLFEYFSETQRNKGNFPGRFSGRQFSNSRSEMNVSTLELGDSALYLCASSLGGVNYEQYFGPGTRLTVT.

Turning to this clone: The same CDR3 is also encoded by other DNA sequences in this sample. The V call is TRBV18, the J call TRBJ2-7; D gene unclear. The V end lost 4 bases, the J end lost 1 base, and 14 bases lay between the germline ends. The CDR3 is 15 amino acids. The germline V gene encodes CDR1 KGHSH and CDR2 LQKENI. The CDR3 DNA follows: TGTGCCAGCTCACGCTCCTCCGGGTCTTCCTACGAGCAGTACTTC. Protein product: CASSRSSGSSYEQYF.

The chain recombines TRBV28 with TRBJ2-2; D unclear. The CDR3 sequence is 14 residues long. CDR1 is MDHEN and CDR2 is SYDVKM in the germline V gene. V was shortened by 1 base and J by 5 bases, with 8 bases between the two germline ends. The CDR3 region has the DNA TGTGCCAGCAGTTTATTGAGGACGACCGGGGAGCTGTTTTTT. Translated: CASSLLRTTGELFF.

This sequence joins TRBV19 and TRBJ2-7; 12 nucleotides match TRBD1. In germline, CDR1 is LNHDA, CDR2 SQIVND (reference sequence). The length of the CDR3 is 14 residues. V trimming: 3 bases; J trimming: 7 bases; junction bases outside the gene matches: 4. The CDR3 is CASSMGQGAWEQYF. Here the CDR3 DNA reads TGTGCCAGTAGTATGGGACAGGGGGCGTGGGAGCAGTACTTC. The variable domain in full, completed from reference TRBV19 and TRBJ2-7, reads DGGITQSPKYLFRKEGQNVTLSCEQNLNHDAMYWYRQDPGQGLRLIYYSQIVNDFQKGDIAEGYSVSREKKESFPLTVTSAQKNPTAFYLCASSMGQGAWEQYFGPGTRLTVT.

The chain employs TRBV6-5 and TRBJ2-7, with D unresolved. CDR1 MNHEY and CDR2 SVGAGI come from the germline V gene. V lost 2 bases, J lost 2 bases, and 7 bases lay in between. The CDR3 is 13 residues long. The CDR3 loop reads CASSYRQTYEQYF. CDR3 sequence (DNA): TGTGCCAGCAGTTACAGGCAGACCTACGAGCAGTACTTC.

The J gene is TRBJ2-2, the V gene TRBV6-5, with a possible D match to TRBD2 (6 bases). Germline V CDR1 and CDR2: MNHEY, SVGAGI. Trimming cost V 10 bases and J 1 base, with 10 bases left between them. This CDR3 is built from 13 residues. The CDR3 is CATRLVNTGELFF. DNA of the CDR3: TGTGCCACCCGACTAGTGAACACCGGGGAGCTGTTTTTT.

The chain has TRBV5-1 and TRBJ2-3; D gene unclear. V was shortened by 4 bases and J by 4 bases, with 16 bases between the two germline ends. The CDR3 runs to 15 residues. Germline V lookup: CDR1 SGHRS, CDR2 YFSETQ. DNA of the CDR3: TGCGCCAGCAGCCCAGAAGGTAACCGGGCAGATACGCAGTATTTT. Translation gives CASSPEGNRADTQYF.

This chain links TRBV25-1 with TRBJ2-2, with D possibly TRBD1 on 6 matching bases. Per germline, CDR1 MGHDK and CDR2 SYGVNS. V lost 8 bases and J 5 bases, leaving 6 bases between the germline ends. The CDR3 runs 11 residues. Here the CDR3 DNA reads TGTGCCAGCCAGGGGACCGGGGAGCTGTTTTTT. Translation: CASQGTGELFF.

J is TRBJ2-6 and V is TRBV28, with D perhaps matching TRBD2 (5 bases). Trimming took off 5 bases at V and 2 bases at J, with 19 bases between the two ends. The CDR3 consists of 18 residues. Germline V lookup: CDR1 MDHEN, CDR2 SYDVKM. The DNA of the CDR3 is TGTGCCAGCAGTCTCATCGGGGATGGAGCCCCTGGGGCCAACGTCCTGACTTTC. Its translation: CASSLIGDGAPGANVLTF.

The chain recombines TRBV27 with TRBJ1-2; 7 positions agree with TRBD1. The CDR3 contains 12 residues. The germline gives CDR1 MNHEY, CDR2 SMNVEV (reference sequence). J gave up 8 bases and V 2 bases, and 2 bases lay outside the gene matches. The CDR3 protein is CASSLRGQGYTF. DNA of the CDR3: TGTGCCAGCAGTTTAAGGGGGCAAGGCTACACCTTC.

The count of this clone is one. The same CDR3 also results from other DNA sequences found in this sample. The V call is TRBV6-5, the J call TRBJ2-7, with D perhaps TRBD2 (6 bases). The germline gives CDR1 MNHEY, CDR2 SVGAGI. The CDR3 has 14 residues. V dropped 5 bases and J dropped 0 bases, with 11 bases sitting between them. The CDR3 DNA follows: TGTGCCAGCAGTCGGGGGACCTCCTCCTACGAGCAGTACTTC. It specifies CASSRGTSSYEQYF.

V usage is TRBV10-3 and J usage is TRBJ1-6; 7 bases line up with TRBD1. V shed 4 bases, J shed 10 bases, and the junction held 10 bases outside the gene matches. The germline CDR1 and CDR2 sequences are ENHRY and SYGVKD. The CDR3 has 15 amino acids. The CDR3 reads CAISGGDREYSPLHF. The CDR3, as DNA: TGTGCCATCAGTGGCGGAGACAGGGAATACTCACCCCTCCACTTT.

In this sample, this clone turned up once. The gene calls are TRBV6-1 and TRBJ1-5, with a weak D call TRBD1 (6 bases). Trimming stripped 6 bases from V and 2 bases from J, with 14 bases between. The germline V gene encodes CDR1 MNHNS and CDR2 SASEGT. This CDR3 is 15 amino acids long. The CDR3 DNA is TGTGCCAGCAGGGAGGGCGGGGGCGGCAATCAGCCCCAGCATTTT. It translates to CASREGGGGNQPQHF.

V usage is TRBV6-1 and J usage is TRBJ1-6, with D perhaps matching TRBD1 (5 bases). V dropped 4 bases and J dropped 9 bases, with 19 bases sitting between them. Germline CDR1 reads MNHNS; CDR2 reads SASEGT. This CDR3 has 16 residues. CDR3 nucleotides: TGTGCCAGCAGTGGCACGCAGAGAGGGGCGATTTCACCCCTCCACTTT. Residues: CASSGTQRGAISPLHF.

As to this clone: Other DNA sequences from this sample encode an identical CDR3 as well. The rearrangement uses TRBV4-1 and TRBJ1-2; tentatively, D is TRBD1 (6 bases). Germline CDR1 MGHRA, CDR2 YSYEKL. The ends were cut back, 0 bases at V and 3 bases at J, with 8 bases in the middle. The CDR3 totals 14 residues. The CDR3: CASSQETGYYGYTF. The CDR3 bases are TGCGCCAGCAGCCAAGAGACAGGCTACTATGGCTACACCTTC.

This sequence joins TRBV5-4 and TRBJ2-1; D not resolved. This CDR3 comprises 17 residues. Germline loops: CDR1 SGHNT, CDR2 YYREEE (reference sequence). The germline V and J ends were trimmed by 0 bases and 6 bases, with 19 bases remaining between them. The CDR3 loop reads CASSLAGLGGWGNEQFF. The CDR3 DNA is TGTGCCAGCAGCTTGGCCGGTCTGGGTGGTTGGGGCAATGAGCAGTTCTTC.

This chain links TRBV6-1 with TRBJ2-3; 13 bases match TRBD2. The germline CDR1 and CDR2 sequences are MNHNS and SASEGT. The CDR3 contains 16 residues. The V segment lost 3 bases and the J segment 6 bases; nucleotides outside the gene matches: 6. CDR3 DNA sequence: TGTGCCAGCAGTGATGGGACTAGCGGGGCTCGTGATACGCAGTATTTT. This encodes CASSDGTSGARDTQYF.

Remarks on this clone: This sample includes further DNA sequences coding for the same CDR3. The chain combines TRBV5-1 with TRBJ2-7, with TRBD2 identical over 9 bases. Germline V CDR1 and CDR2: SGHRS, YFSETQ. The CDR3 has 15 amino acids. V lost 2 bases and J lost 0; bases outside the gene matches: 3. This CDR3 reads CASSFLAGSSYEQYF. CDR3 in DNA: TGCGCCAGCAGCTTTCTAGCGGGGTCCTCCTACGAGCAGTACTTC.

The rearrangement joins TRBV7-9 to TRBJ1-4; no reliable D call. The CDR3 runs 16 residues. Germline V gene lookup returns CDR1 SEHNR and CDR2 FQNEAQ (reference sequence). V shed 5 bases and J shed 0 bases, with 13 bases lying between them. CDR3 DNA: TGTGCCAGCAGCCCCCGGAGGTTGGCAACTAATGAAAAACTGTTTTTT. This codes for CASSPRRLATNEKLFF.

This sequence joins TRBV4-3 and TRBJ2-3, with D uncertain. V gave up 4 bases and J gave up 0 bases, with 11 bases separating them. CDR1 and CDR2 from the germline V gene are LGHNA and YSLEER. The CDR3 is 15 residues long. CDR3 sequence reads: CASSLRSLSTDTQYF. The DNA for the CDR3 is TGCGCCAGCAGCCTCCGCAGCCTAAGCACAGATACGCAGTATTTT.

Regarding this clone: At the DNA level, this CDR3 is encoded by other sequences in the same sample as well. This sequence joins TRBV4-1 and TRBJ2-1, with D hard to call. Per the germline V gene, CDR1 is MGHRA and CDR2 is YSYEKL. The CDR3 consists of 14 residues. The V gene lost 2 bases and the J gene lost 4 bases, with 9 bases spanning the gap. The CDR3 is CASSQPTRYNEQFF. The CDR3 DNA sequence: TGCGCCAGCAGCCAACCTACAAGATACAATGAGCAGTTCTTC.

The J gene is TRBJ1-3, the V gene TRBV6-1, with D possibly TRBD1 on 6 matching bases. The CDR3 runs to 13 residues. The germline V gene encodes CDR1 MNHNS and CDR2 SASEGT. V gave up 3 bases and J gave up 8 bases, with 11 bases separating them. The CDR3 loop is CASSDRGRDTIYF. The CDR3 DNA follows: TGTGCCAGCAGTGACAGGGGAAGGGACACCATATATTTT.

The V and J genes are TRBV5-8 and TRBJ2-5; 7 bases line up with TRBD2. V was clipped by 4 bases and J by 2 bases; unmatched bases: 11. CDR3 length equals 16 residues. Germline loops: CDR1 SGHTS, CDR2 YDEGEE. The CDR3 DNA is TGTGCCAGCAGCCCGGAGGGTCTCGGGAGGCAAGAGACCCAGTACTTC. Translation: CASSPEGLGRQETQYF.